These 23 T cell receptor beta chains came from one sample sequenced in a study of cytomegalovirus exposure and HLA in healthy donors. A multiplex PCR was run with 60 Vbeta primers and 13 Jbeta primers. This table comes from immunoSEQ multiplex PCR, and its TCRdb copy is limited to in-frame clones, with some not included. The data contain nearly 100,000 clones, roughly 10% of them singletons. Sequencing was carried out using PBMCs. These receptors all come from a man aged 45-65 years in good health and CMV-seropositive.

The J gene is TRBJ2-5, the V gene TRBV7-8; D uncertain. The germline CDR1 and CDR2 sequences are SGHVS and FQNEAQ. V shed 5 bases and J shed 4 bases, with 5 bases lying between them. This CDR3 has 11 amino acids. DNA for the CDR3: TGTGCCAGCAGCCCCAGAGAGACCCAGTACTTC. Translating it yields CASSPRETQYF.

This clone occurred a few times. This chain connects TRBV7-3 to TRBJ2-6; D gene ambiguous. Germline-derived CDR1 and CDR2 are SGHTA and FQGTGA. The CDR3 consists of 17 residues. Trimming cost V 2 bases and J 0 bases, with 11 bases left between them. The DNA for the CDR3 is TGTGCCAGCAGCTTATCCGGGTCGATCTCTGGGGCCAACGTCCTGACTTTC. It yields the protein CASSLSGSISGANVLTF.

This clone has a handful of counts. The V call is TRBV5-6, the J call TRBJ1-6, with a tentative D call TRBD1 (6 bases). Germline V gene lookup returns CDR1 SGHDT and CDR2 YYEEEE. This CDR3 is built from 12 residues. The V and J ends lost 0 bases and 14 bases respectively, with 9 bases between them. The CDR3 coding sequence is TGTGCCAGCAGCTTGGTAACAGGGACCCTCCACTTT. Its translation is CASSLVTGTLHF.

V is TRBV7-6 and J is TRBJ2-3; no firm D call. The germline gives CDR1 SGHVS, CDR2 FNYEAQ. V lost 4 bases, J lost 0 bases, and 5 bases lay in between. The CDR3 is 13 residues long. The CDR3 here is CASSSGSTDTQYF. CDR3 nucleotide sequence: TGTGCCAGCAGCTCAGGTAGCACAGATACGCAGTATTTT.

J is TRBJ2-3 and V is TRBV9; TRBD2 matches at 10 bases. This CDR3 comprises 16 residues. Germline V lookup: CDR1 SGDLS, CDR2 YYNGEE. Trimming removed 4 bases from V and 5 bases from J; junction bases left unmatched: 10. The CDR3 region has the DNA TGTGCCAGCAGCCAACGGACTAGCGGTACCGGAGATACGCAGTATTTT. Its protein is CASSQRTSGTGDTQYF.

The chain employs TRBV28 and TRBJ1-2; D is unclear. The CDR3 is 14 amino acids. V was cut by 2 bases and J by 0 bases, with 7 bases left in between. Germline V gene data show CDR1 as MDHEN and CDR2 as SYDVKM. The CDR3 loop reads CASSLTSTNYGYTF. CDR3 DNA sequence: TGTGCCAGCAGTTTAACGAGTACTAACTATGGCTACACCTTC.

The gene calls are TRBV7-9 and TRBJ2-5, with D hard to call. Germline V gene data show CDR1 as SEHNR and CDR2 as FQNEAQ (reference sequence). This CDR3 has 13 amino acids. V lost 7 bases, J lost 0 bases, and 9 bases lay in between. CDR3 coding DNA: TGTGCCAGCACCCCCGTAGACCAAGAGACCCAGTACTTC. Encoded protein: CASTPVDQETQYF.

V usage is TRBV5-1 and J usage is TRBJ1-1; TRBD1 agrees at 8 bases. The V gene end was trimmed by 0 bases and the J gene end by 2 bases; junction bases not matched to a gene: 3. Germline V gene lookup returns CDR1 SGHRS and CDR2 YFSETQ. This CDR3 region has 15 residues. For the CDR3, the DNA is TGCGCCAGCAGCTTGGGCTCAGGGGGCAACACTGAAGCTTTCTTT. Protein product: CASSLGSGGNTEAFF.

This clone has more than one count but fewer than ten. This chain joins TRBV30 and TRBJ2-3; TRBD2 might be the D (5 bases). The CDR3 is 14 residues long. With 2 bases removed from V and 1 base from J, the gap between germline ends came to 10 bases. Germline CDR1 and CDR2: GTSNPN and SVGIG (reference sequence). CDR3: CAWSSGLRTDTQYF. CDR3 nucleotide sequence: TGTGCCTGGAGTTCCGGACTCCGCACAGATACGCAGTATTTT. The whole variable domain, filled in from reference TRBV30 and TRBJ2-3, reads SQTIHQWPATLVQPVGSPLSLECTVEGTSNPNLYWYRQAAGRGLQLLFYSVGIGQISSEVPQNLSASRPQDRQFILSSKKLLLSDSGFYLCAWSSGLRTDTQYFGPGTRLTVL.

This rearrangement joins TRBV30 to TRBJ2-3; TRBD2 matches at 14 bases. Germline-derived CDR1 and CDR2 are GTSNPN and SVGIG (reference sequence). The CDR3 consists of 15 residues. With 3 bases clipped from V and 5 bases from J, the junction kept 4 bases outside the gene matches. The DNA of the CDR3 is TGTGCCTGGAGGTCGGGACTAGCGGGAGTAGATACGCAGTATTTT. This sequence encodes CAWRSGLAGVDTQYF.

This clone was recorded a few times. V and J are TRBV5-1 and TRBJ2-2; D not certain. Trimming shortened V by 4 bases and J by 14 bases, and 6 bases separated the two germline ends. In germline, CDR1 is SGHRS, CDR2 YFSETQ. The CDR3 is 9 residues long. The CDR3, as DNA: TGCGCCAGCAGCCATCCCCTGTTTTTT. It is translated as CASSHPLFF.

In this sample, this clone turned up a few times. The chain uses TRBV11-2 and TRBJ2-1; 12 bases are a match to TRBD2. The CDR3 has 18 amino acids. Germline V gene data show CDR1 as SGHAT and CDR2 as FQNNGV. Trimming cost V 5 bases and J 9 bases; bases outside gene matches: 17. The CDR3 nucleotides are TGTGCCAGCAGCCCTAACCTCCTCAGACTAGCGGGAGAGACTGAGCAGTTCTTC. This codes for CASSPNLLRLAGETEQFF. Using reference TRBV11-2 and TRBJ2-1 for the parts outside the CDR3, the full variable domain is EAGVAQSPRYKIIEKRQSVAFWCNPISGHATLYWYQQILGQGPKLLIQFQNNGVVDDSQLPKDRFSAERLKGVDSTLKIQPAKLEDSAVYLCASSPNLLRLAGETEQFFGPGTRLTVL.

This clone was seen a handful of times. The J gene is TRBJ2-5, the V gene TRBV28, with D maybe TRBD2 (6 bases). The J call may be in error: the DNA end matches TRBJ2-7 better. The CDR3 is 14 residues long. CDR1 is MDHEN, CDR2 SYDVKM, per germline. The CDR3 sequence is CASSVPGVTYEQYF. The CDR3 DNA reads TGTGCCAGCAGCGTCCCGGGAGTAACCTACGAGCAGTACTTC.

This clone was picked up a small number of times. The chain employs TRBV29-1 and TRBJ2-7, with TRBD1 identical over 7 bases. Losses at the gene ends were 6 bases for V and 1 base for J; bases not matched to a gene: 3. CDR3 size: 12 residues. Looked up from germline, CDR1 is SQVTM and CDR2 is ANQGSEA. CDR3 nucleotide sequence: TGCAGCGTAGAGGGGGCTTCCTACGAGCAGTACTTC. Encoded protein: CSVEGASYEQYF.

This clone was recorded a few times. Other DNA variants within this sample encode the same CDR3. The chain employs TRBV7-9 and TRBJ2-2; tentative D call: TRBD2 (6 bases). With 3 bases removed from V and 1 base from J, the gap between germline ends came to 6 bases. The CDR3 length is 14 residues. Germline-derived CDR1 and CDR2 are SEHNR and FQNEAQ (reference sequence). The CDR3 loop reads CASSFSGNTGELFF. In nucleotides, the CDR3 is TGTGCCAGCAGCTTTAGCGGGAACACCGGGGAGCTGTTTTTT.

The gene calls are TRBV14 and TRBJ2-5, with 7 bases identical to TRBD1. Unmatched junction bases numbered 5, after V lost 4 bases and J lost 3 bases. There are 14 residues in the CDR3. CDR1 is SGHDN and CDR2 is FVKESK in the germline V gene. CDR3 DNA sequence: TGTGCCAGCAGCCGGGACAGAAACGAAGAGACCCAGTACTTC. It specifies CASSRDRNEETQYF.

The rearrangement joins TRBV11-2 to TRBJ2-5; weak D call: TRBD1 (5 bases). The germline gives CDR1 SGHAT, CDR2 FQNNGV. The CDR3 is made up of 15 amino acids. V dropped 0 bases and J dropped 4 bases, with 12 bases sitting between them. CDR3 protein: CASSLDLGARETQYF. The CDR3 nucleotides read TGTGCCAGCAGCTTAGATCTAGGGGCGCGAGAGACCCAGTACTTC.

This rearrangement joins TRBV19 to TRBJ2-5; perhaps TRBD1 as D (6 bases). The V end was cut by 6 bases, the J end by 0 bases, with 17 bases between. CDR3 length: 16 residues. From germline, CDR1 is LNHDA and CDR2 SQIVND (reference sequence). CDR3 protein: CASRLVGTGYQETQYF. In nucleotides, the CDR3 is TGTGCCAGTAGGTTGGTCGGCACAGGGTACCAAGAGACCCAGTACTTC.

This clone was observed many times. V usage is TRBV7-6 and J usage is TRBJ2-7; the match to TRBD2 covers 10 bases. Trimming took 4 bases from V and 2 from J; bases not matched to a gene: 8. Germline assignment: CDR1 SGHVS and CDR2 FNYEAQ. There are 16 residues in the CDR3. The CDR3 protein is CASSSNGLADTYEQYF. CDR3 DNA: TGTGCCAGCAGCTCCAACGGACTAGCGGATACCTACGAGCAGTACTTC. The full variable domain, its missing parts supplied by reference TRBV7-6 and TRBJ2-7, is GAGVSQSPRYKVTKRGQDVALRCDPISGHVSLYWYRQALGQGPEFLTYFNYEAQQDKSGLPNDRFSAERPEGSISTLTIQRTEQRDSAMYRCASSSNGLADTYEQYFGPGTRLTVT.

V gene TRBV6-1 combines with J gene TRBJ2-1; the match to TRBD2 covers 7 bases. Germline CDR1 is MNHNS and CDR2 is SASEGT. The CDR3 totals 15 residues. V was clipped by 6 bases and J by 2 bases; unmatched bases: 7. For the CDR3, the DNA is TGTGCCAGCAGCGGGTGGGCGGGAGCCTACAATGAGCAGTTCTTC. It is translated as CASSGWAGAYNEQFF.

This clone occurred a few times. The chain carries TRBV27 and TRBJ2-7, with a weak D call TRBD1 (6 bases). CDR1 and CDR2 from the germline V gene are MNHEY and SMNVEV (reference sequence). Trimming stripped 4 bases from V and 4 bases from J, with 11 bases between. The CDR3 extends over 13 amino acids. In nucleotides, the CDR3 is TGTGCCAGCAGTTCGGGGACAAGGTACGAGCAGTACTTC. It encodes CASSSGTRYEQYF.

The chain recombines TRBV5-4 with TRBJ2-5; 7 bases agree with TRBD2. The CDR3 is 16 amino acids. V shed 4 bases and J 5 bases; nucleotides not matched to a gene: 14. CDR1 SGHNT and CDR2 YYREEE come from the germline V gene (reference sequence). The chain's CDR3 is CASSPKTGGRGETQYF. The DNA for the CDR3 is TGTGCCAGCAGCCCAAAAACGGGGGGACGGGGGGAGACCCAGTACTTC.

The sample holds a few counts of this clone. This chain joins TRBV7-6 and TRBJ2-5; the match to TRBD1 covers 9 bases. The CDR3 length is 14 residues. V dropped 5 bases and J dropped 4; count of bases not matched to a gene: 5. The V gene's germline CDR1 is SGHVS and CDR2 FNYEAQ. CDR3 DNA: TGTGCCAGCAGCAACAGGGGGCTACTAGAGACCCAGTACTTC. Translation: CASSNRGLLETQYF.